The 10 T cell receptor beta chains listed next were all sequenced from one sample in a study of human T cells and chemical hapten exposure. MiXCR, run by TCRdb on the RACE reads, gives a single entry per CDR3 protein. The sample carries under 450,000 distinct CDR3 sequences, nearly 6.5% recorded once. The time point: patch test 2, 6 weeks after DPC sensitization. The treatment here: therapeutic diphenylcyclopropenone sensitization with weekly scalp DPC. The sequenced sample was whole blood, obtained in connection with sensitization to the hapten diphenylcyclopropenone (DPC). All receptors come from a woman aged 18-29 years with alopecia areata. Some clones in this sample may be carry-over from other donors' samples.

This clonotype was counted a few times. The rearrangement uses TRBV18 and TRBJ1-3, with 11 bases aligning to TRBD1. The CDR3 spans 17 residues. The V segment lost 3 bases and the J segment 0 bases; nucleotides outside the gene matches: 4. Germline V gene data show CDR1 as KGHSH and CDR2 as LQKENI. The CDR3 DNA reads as TGTGCCAGCTCACCTACCGGGACAGGGGGCTCTGGAAACACCATATATTTT. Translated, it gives CASSPTGTGGSGNTIYF.

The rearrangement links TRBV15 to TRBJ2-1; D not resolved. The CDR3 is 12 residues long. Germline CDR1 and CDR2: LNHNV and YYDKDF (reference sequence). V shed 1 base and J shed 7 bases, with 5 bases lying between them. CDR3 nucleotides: TGTGCCACCAGCAGAGTCCGGAATGAGCAGTTCTTC. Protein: CATSRVRNEQFF.

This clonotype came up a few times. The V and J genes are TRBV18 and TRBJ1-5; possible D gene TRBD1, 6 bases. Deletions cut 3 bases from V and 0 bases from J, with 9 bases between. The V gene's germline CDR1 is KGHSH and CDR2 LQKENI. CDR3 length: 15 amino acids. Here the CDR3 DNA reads TGTGCCAGCTCACCCTCCAGGGGTAGCAATCAGCCCCAGCATTTT. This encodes CASSPSRGSNQPQHF.

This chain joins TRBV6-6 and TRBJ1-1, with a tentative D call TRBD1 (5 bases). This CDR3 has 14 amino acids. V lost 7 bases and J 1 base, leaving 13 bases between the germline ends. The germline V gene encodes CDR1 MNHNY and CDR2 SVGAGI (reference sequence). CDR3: CASTPGLPNTEAFF. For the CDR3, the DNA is TGTGCCAGCACTCCAGGGCTCCCGAACACTGAAGCTTTCTTT.

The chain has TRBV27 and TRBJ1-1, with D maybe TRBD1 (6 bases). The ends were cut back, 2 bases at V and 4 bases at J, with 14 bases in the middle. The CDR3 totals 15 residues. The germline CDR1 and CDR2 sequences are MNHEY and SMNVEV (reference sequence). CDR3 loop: CASSLISNRVTEAFF. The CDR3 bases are TGTGCCAGCAGTTTAATCTCTAACAGGGTCACTGAAGCTTTCTTT.

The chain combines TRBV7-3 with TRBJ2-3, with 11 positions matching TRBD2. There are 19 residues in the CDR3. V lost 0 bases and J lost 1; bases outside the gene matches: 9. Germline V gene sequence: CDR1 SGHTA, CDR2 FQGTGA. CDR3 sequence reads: CASSLTGPTSGARTDTQYF. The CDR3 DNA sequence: TGTGCCAGCAGCTTAACAGGACCGACTAGCGGGGCGCGCACAGATACGCAGTATTTT. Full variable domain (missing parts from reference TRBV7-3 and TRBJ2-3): GAGVSQTPSNKVTEKGKYVELRCDPISGHTALYWYRQSLGQGPEFLIYFQGTGAADDSGLPNDRFFAVRPEGSVSTLKIQRTERGDSAVYLCASSLTGPTSGARTDTQYFGPGTRLTVL.

The CDR3 sequence is CSARGLEGPNTEAFF. CDR3 bases: TGCAGTGCTAGAGGCTTGGAGGGACCGAACACTGAAGCTTTCTTT. The J gene is TRBJ1-1, the V gene TRBV20-1; D possibly corresponds to TRBD1 (5 bases). CDR1 DFQATT and CDR2 SNEGSKA come from the germline V gene (reference sequence). Trimming took off 1 base at V and 1 base at J, with 13 bases between the two ends. This CDR3 is 15 amino acids long.

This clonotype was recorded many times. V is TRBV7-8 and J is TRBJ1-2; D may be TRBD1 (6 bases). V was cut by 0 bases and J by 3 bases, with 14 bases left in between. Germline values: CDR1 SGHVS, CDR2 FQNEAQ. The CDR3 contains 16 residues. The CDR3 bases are TGTGCCAGCAGCTTAGCGTCCAGGACAGCCCACTATGGCTACACCTTC. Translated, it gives CASSLASRTAHYGYTF.

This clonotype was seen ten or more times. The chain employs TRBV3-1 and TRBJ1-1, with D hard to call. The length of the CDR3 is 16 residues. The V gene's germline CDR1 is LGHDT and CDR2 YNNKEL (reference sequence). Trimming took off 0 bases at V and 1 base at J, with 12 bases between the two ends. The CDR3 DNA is TGTGCCAGCAGCCAAGATAAGTCCGGGCGGAACACTGAAGCTTTCTTT. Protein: CASSQDKSGRNTEAFF.

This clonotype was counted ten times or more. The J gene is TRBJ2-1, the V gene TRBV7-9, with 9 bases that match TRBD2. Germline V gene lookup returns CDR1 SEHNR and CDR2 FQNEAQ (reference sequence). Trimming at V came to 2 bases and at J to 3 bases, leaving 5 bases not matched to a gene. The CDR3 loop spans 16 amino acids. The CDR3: CASSLNSGGDYNEQFF. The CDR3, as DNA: TGTGCCAGCAGCTTAAATAGCGGGGGAGACTACAATGAGCAGTTCTTC.